Shown below are 27 T cell receptor beta chains from a single sample sequenced in a study of neoadjuvant anti-PD-1 for oral cavity cancer. This table comes from immunoSEQ multiplex PCR, and its TCRdb copy is limited to in-frame clones, with some not included. The repertoire consists of 15,000 to 20,000 clones, with approximately 65% occurring once and the leading ten covering over 2%. Sequences were derived from PBMCs, sampled before nivolumab (anti-PD-1) treatment. These receptors were collected from a person aged 35 to 85 with oral cavity squamous cell carcinoma.

The CDR3: CASSSPGGRKYEQYF. The CDR3 DNA sequence: TGTGCCAGCAGTTCCCCTGGCGGGAGGAAATACGAGCAGTACTTC. The chain carries TRBV6-6 and TRBJ2-7; 8 bases are a match to TRBD2. J gave up 4 bases and V 4 bases, and 9 bases lay outside the gene matches. This CDR3 contains 15 residues. CDR1 is MNHNY and CDR2 is SVGAGI in the germline V gene (reference sequence).

This clone has a handful of counts. The chain uses TRBV2 and TRBJ2-7, with D perhaps being TRBD1 or TRBD2 (6 bases each). V shed 4 bases and J shed 1 base, with 11 bases lying between them. There are 14 residues in the CDR3. Germline V gene data show CDR1 as SNHLY and CDR2 as FYNNEI. Here the CDR3 reads CASSAGAGSYEQYF. CDR3 DNA: TGTGCCAGCAGTGCGGGGGCGGGTTCCTACGAGCAGTACTTC.

The genes are TRBV5-1 and TRBJ2-1; 11 nucleotides match TRBD1. The CDR3 contains 14 residues. Germline lookup yields CDR1 SGHRS and CDR2 YFSETQ. Trimming took 7 bases from V and 6 from J; bases not matched to a gene: 6. The CDR3 DNA is TGCGCCAGCTTGGACGGGACAGGGGGCAATGAGCAGTTCTTC. Its translation is CASLDGTGGNEQFF.

CDR3 DNA sequence: TGCAGCGTTGATTTGGTCGGCTATACGCAGTATTTT. Its translation is CSVDLVGYTQYF. The gene calls are TRBV29-1 and TRBJ2-3; no reliable D call. Trimming stripped 3 bases from V and 7 bases from J, with 11 bases between. CDR1 and CDR2 (germline): SQVTM, ANQGSEA. The CDR3 is made up of 12 amino acids.

V is TRBV19 and J is TRBJ2-7; D is ambiguous. V lost 6 bases, J lost 2 bases, and 14 bases lay in between. CDR3 length equals 14 residues. Germline CDR1 reads LNHDA; CDR2 reads SQIVND (reference sequence). Here the CDR3 DNA reads TGTGCCAGTAGCTCTTCGGTCCCCCCCTACGAGCAGTACTTC. Protein product: CASSSSVPPYEQYF.

The chain employs TRBV2 and TRBJ1-1; unclear D gene. The germline V gene has CDR1 SNHLY and CDR2 FYNNEI. The CDR3 is 13 amino acids. Trimming shortened V by 4 bases and J by 1 base, and 7 bases separated the two germline ends. CDR3 sequence: CASSGIRNTEAFF. The CDR3 bases are TGTGCCAGCAGTGGTATAAGGAACACTGAAGCTTTCTTT.

The chain couples TRBV18 to TRBJ2-5; 13 bases map to TRBD2. The V gene's germline CDR1 is KGHSH and CDR2 LQKENI. The V gene end was trimmed by 6 bases and the J gene end by 5 bases; junction bases not matched to a gene: 6. The CDR3 extends over 15 amino acids. The CDR3 reads CASSTGLAGTETQYF. CDR3 DNA sequence: TGTGCCAGCTCGACGGGACTAGCGGGAACGGAGACCCAGTACTTC.

This clone was recorded only once. The J gene is TRBJ2-2, the V gene TRBV30, with a weak D call TRBD1 (6 bases). The CDR3 runs 13 residues. Per germline, CDR1 GTSNPN and CDR2 SVGIG (reference sequence). Trimming stripped 0 bases from V and 5 bases from J, with 7 bases between. The CDR3 loop is CAWSVGGTGELFF. CDR3 nucleotide sequence: TGTGCCTGGAGTGTAGGGGGAACCGGGGAGCTGTTTTTT.

The sample holds a few counts of this clone. The genes are TRBV9 and TRBJ1-2; 10 bases match TRBD1. After removal of 3 bases from V and 4 bases from J, the junction contained 6 bases not matched to a gene. Germline loops: CDR1 SGDLS, CDR2 YYNGEE. The CDR3 covers 15 residues. DNA for the CDR3: TGTGCCAGCAGCGGACCGACAGGGGGCAGCTATGGCTACACCTTC. It translates to CASSGPTGGSYGYTF.

The chain uses TRBV5-4 and TRBJ2-1; D remains unclear. The CDR3 is 12 residues long. The germline CDR1 and CDR2 sequences are SGHNT and YYREEE (reference sequence). V shed 4 bases and J shed 3 bases, with 5 bases lying between them. CDR3 amino acids: CASSINYNEQFF. The CDR3 DNA is TGTGCCAGCAGCATAAACTACAATGAGCAGTTCTTC.

This sequence joins TRBV5-1 and TRBJ2-6; D not certain. The CDR3 is made up of 15 amino acids. The V end was cut by 0 bases, the J end by 2 bases, with 6 bases between. CDR1 and CDR2 from the germline V gene are SGHRS and YFSETQ. Here the CDR3 reads CASSLEIPGANVLTF. The CDR3 DNA sequence: TGCGCCAGCAGCTTGGAGATTCCTGGGGCCAACGTCCTGACTTTC.

Only a few counts were recorded for this clone. V and J are TRBV6-5 and TRBJ1-2; D is undetermined. V lost 7 bases, J lost 5 bases, and 17 bases lay in between. This CDR3 comprises 14 residues. Germline V gene lookup returns CDR1 MNHEY and CDR2 SVGAGI. Here the CDR3 reads CASTYSDGRYGYTF. The CDR3 DNA reads TGTGCCAGCACCTACTCGGATGGGAGATATGGCTACACCTTC.

The rearrangement links TRBV6-5 to TRBJ1-5; D is ambiguous. This CDR3 is built from 15 residues. V shed 0 bases and J shed 6 bases, with 12 bases lying between them. Germline-derived CDR1 and CDR2 are MNHEY and SVGAGI. The CDR3 DNA sequence: TGTGCCAGCAGTTACTCGCCCGGGAGTTCTCAGCCCCAGCATTTT. It translates to CASSYSPGSSQPQHF.

This chain links TRBV30 with TRBJ1-1, with D maybe TRBD1 (5 bases). With 3 bases removed from V and 1 base from J, the gap between germline ends came to 18 bases. The CDR3 is 16 amino acids. CDR1 and CDR2 (germline): GTSNPN, SVGIG (reference sequence). The CDR3 DNA sequence: TGTGCCTGGAGCCGGGGCAGCCTGGGAGGGAACACTGAAGCTTTCTTT. This codes for CAWSRGSLGGNTEAFF.

The CDR3 sequence: CASSQGTVESYEQYF. The CDR3 DNA reads as TGTGCCAGCAGTCAGGGGACTGTCGAGTCCTACGAGCAGTACTTC. The chain joins TRBV27 to TRBJ2-7; D tentatively reads TRBD1 or TRBD2 (6 bases each). The ends were cut back, 5 bases at V and 1 base at J, with 15 bases in the middle. Germline V gene data show CDR1 as MNHEY and CDR2 as SMNVEV (reference sequence). The CDR3 consists of 15 residues.

The sample holds a few counts of this clone. This chain connects TRBV6-6 to TRBJ1-5, with a possible D match to TRBD1 (5 bases). Looked up from germline, CDR1 is MNHNY and CDR2 is SVGAGI (reference sequence). The V end lost 2 bases, the J end lost 6 bases, and 14 bases lay between the germline ends. The CDR3 runs 15 residues. CDR3 residues: CASSYGARVGQPQHF. Here the CDR3 DNA reads TGTGCCAGCAGTTACGGGGCCAGAGTAGGTCAGCCCCAGCATTTT.

In its sample, this clone was seen once. This sequence joins TRBV10-3 and TRBJ2-6; D is possibly TRBD1 (5 bases). The ends were cut back, 6 bases at V and 2 bases at J, with 11 bases in the middle. Per germline, CDR1 ENHRY and CDR2 SYGVKD. The CDR3 is made up of 15 amino acids. CDR3 amino acids: CAISPQGTGANVLTF. CDR3 sequence (DNA): TGTGCCATCAGCCCCCAGGGAACTGGGGCCAACGTCCTGACTTTC.

The CDR3 protein is CASSIGDSYEQYF. CDR3 bases: TGTGCCAGTAGTATCGGAGATTCCTACGAGCAGTACTTC. The chain combines TRBV19 with TRBJ2-7; no reliable D call. The CDR3 contains 13 residues. V shed 3 bases and J shed 1 base, with 7 bases lying between them. Per the germline V gene, CDR1 is LNHDA and CDR2 is SQIVND (reference sequence).

This chain links TRBV28 with TRBJ2-7, with no clear D. The CDR3 consists of 15 residues. Germline V gene lookup returns CDR1 MDHEN and CDR2 SYDVKM. V lost 4 bases, J lost 2 bases, and 15 bases lay in between. The CDR3 is CASSSSDRPPYEQYF. CDR3 nucleotides: TGTGCCAGCAGTTCATCTGATCGGCCTCCCTACGAGCAGTACTTC.

The chain links TRBV9 to TRBJ1-1; 8 positions match TRBD1. In germline, CDR1 is SGDLS, CDR2 YYNGEE. CDR3 length: 13 residues. V lost 4 bases and J lost 5; bases outside the gene matches: 4. The CDR3 sequence is CASSPRTGTEAFF. The CDR3 DNA is TGTGCCAGCAGCCCCAGGACAGGGACTGAAGCTTTCTTT.

The chain recombines TRBV2 with TRBJ2-7; no clear D gene. CDR1 is SNHLY and CDR2 is FYNNEI in the germline V gene. With 4 bases removed from V and 6 bases from J, the gap between germline ends came to 7 bases. This CDR3 spans 11 amino acids. Written as DNA, the CDR3 is TGTGCCAGCAGTGGGGATGTCGAGCAGTACTTC. It specifies CASSGDVEQYF.

This clone was observed a few times. The chain joins TRBV7-2 to TRBJ2-1, with 7 nucleotides matching TRBD2. CDR1 is SGHTA, CDR2 FQGNSA, per germline. Trimming cost V 5 bases and J 0 bases; bases outside gene matches: 7. The CDR3 runs 16 residues. CDR3 in DNA: TGTGCCAGCAGCCTTCGGGACTATGGCTCCTACAATGAGCAGTTCTTC. Translated, it gives CASSLRDYGSYNEQFF.

J is TRBJ2-7 and V is TRBV5-6; D unclear. The CDR3 runs 11 residues. Germline CDR1 SGHDT, CDR2 YYEEEE. With 0 bases removed from V and 6 bases from J, the gap between germline ends came to 4 bases. CDR3 nucleotide sequence: TGTGCCAGCAGCTTGGAAAGCGAGCAGTACTTC. It encodes CASSLESEQYF.

V usage is TRBV25-1 and J usage is TRBJ2-7; 7 bases line up with TRBD1. Germline CDR1 reads MGHDK; CDR2 reads SYGVNS. The length of the CDR3 is 15 residues. Trimming cost V 4 bases and J 3 bases; bases outside gene matches: 9. The CDR3 protein is CASSAAGTAGYEQYF. CDR3 nucleotides: TGTGCCAGCAGTGCGGCAGGGACAGCCGGCTACGAGCAGTACTTC.

This clone was counted between two and nine times. This sequence joins TRBV10-1 and TRBJ2-3; unclear D gene. The CDR3 has 15 residues. Trimming removed 3 bases from V and 2 bases from J, with 12 bases in between. Germline values: CDR1 WNHNN, CDR2 SYGVQD (reference sequence). Here the CDR3 reads CASSELGGNTDTQYF. In DNA form, the CDR3 reads TGCGCCAGCAGTGAACTGGGCGGAAACACAGATACGCAGTATTTT.

The genes are TRBV10-3 and TRBJ2-3; TRBD1 matches at 9 bases. Germline CDR1 is ENHRY and CDR2 is SYGVKD. This CDR3 contains 14 residues. Germline trimming cut 7 bases from V and 2 bases from J; bases unmatched to any gene: 4. The CDR3 region is CAINGQGFTDTQYF. DNA for the CDR3: TGTGCCATCAACGGACAGGGGTTCACAGATACGCAGTATTTT.

This clone was seen only a few times. The chain couples TRBV4-2 to TRBJ1-1; unclear D gene. V was shortened by 0 bases and J by 4 bases, with 9 bases between the two germline ends. The CDR3 runs 14 residues. The germline CDR1 and CDR2 sequences are LGHNA and YNFKEQ. The CDR3 is CASSQEIVGTEAFF. CDR3 nucleotides: TGTGCCAGCAGCCAAGAAATAGTTGGCACTGAAGCTTTCTTT.